The T cell receptor (beta chain) described here comes from a study of radiation and T cells in renal cell carcinoma. Whole-study results and caveats: From baseline, blood top tumor clonotypes peaked at 2 weeks post-radiation.

Time point here: blood 4 weeks post-SBRT, at nephrectomy. Treatment here: 15 Gy SBRT to primary tumor, nephrectomy 4 weeks later. Nephrectomy followed 15 Gy stereotactic body radiation by 4 weeks. Serial blood draws occurred at baseline and 2 and 4 weeks post-SBRT. Concerning this clone: Its antigen is undetermined.

Some clones are missing from TCRdb's copy, which holds only in-frame ones; the method was immunoSEQ multiplex PCR. The table includes 150,000 to 200,000 clones, about 88% detected once. This CDR3 region has 13 residues. CDR1 SGHNT and CDR2 YYREEE come from the germline V gene (reference sequence). Deletions cut 2 bases from V and 6 bases from J, with 11 bases between. The V gene is TRBV5-4, the J gene TRBJ1-1; no clear D. The sequence came from a woman aged 50 to 60 with renal cell carcinoma. The starting material was blood, obtained from a patient whose treatment included radiotherapy and nephrectomy. CDR3 in DNA: TGTGCCAGCAGCTTAACAGAAAGGGCTGAAGCTTTCTTT. It translates to CASSLTERAEAFF.